Below, 7 T cell receptor beta chains from the same sample are listed, as sequenced in a study of beta chain features in type 1 diabetes. The investigators reverse transcribed all of the isolated RNA, so they sequenced expressed TCRB transcripts. This table comes from immunoSEQ multiplex PCR, and its TCRdb copy is limited to in-frame clones, with some not included. This sample yields 120,000 to 150,000 clones, of which about a tenth are seen a single time; 0.5% to 0.65% belongs to the top ten. The sample consisted of central memory CD4+ T cells from blood. Receptors were obtained from a woman aged 40 to 50 in good health.

This clone was counted only a few times. This rearrangement joins TRBV4-3 to TRBJ2-5; tentative D call: TRBD1 (6 bases). The V gene's germline CDR1 is LGHNA and CDR2 YSLEER. With 3 bases removed from V and 9 bases from J, the gap between germline ends came to 17 bases. CDR3 length: 14 amino acids. This CDR3 is CASSHSGTSRAQYF. The CDR3, as DNA: TGCGCCAGCAGCCACTCCGGGACATCAAGGGCCCAGTACTTC.

The genes are TRBV9 and TRBJ2-2, with a weak D call TRBD1 (6 bases). The V end was cut by 4 bases, the J end by 3 bases, with 10 bases between. Looked up from germline, CDR1 is SGDLS and CDR2 is YYNGEE. This CDR3 is 14 amino acids long. CDR3 sequence (DNA): TGTGCCAGCAGCCTCACAGGGTACACCGGGGAGCTGTTTTTT. This translates into CASSLTGYTGELFF.

The chain recombines TRBV11-2 with TRBJ2-2; 9 positions agree with TRBD2. Germline V gene lookup returns CDR1 SGHAT and CDR2 FQNNGV. Losses at the gene ends were 5 bases for V and 1 base for J; bases not matched to a gene: 11. The CDR3 sequence is 18 residues long. The CDR3 nucleotides read TGTGCCAGCAGCGCACGAATCACTAGCGGGTGGAACACCGGGGAGCTGTTTTTT. It encodes CASSARITSGWNTGELFF.

In this sample, this clone turned up a few times. This chain uses TRBV11-2 with TRBJ1-4; TRBD1 is a possible D gene (5 bases). CDR1 is SGHAT and CDR2 is FQNNGV in the germline V gene. The ends were cut back, 3 bases at V and 6 bases at J, with 20 bases in the middle. CDR3 size: 17 residues. This chain's CDR3 is CASSFPPPGGWDEKLFF. CDR3 nucleotide sequence: TGTGCCAGCAGCTTCCCTCCCCCGGGGGGGTGGGATGAAAAACTGTTTTTT.

This clone was found a few times. The chain carries TRBV29-1 and TRBJ2-2, with 11 bases that match TRBD1. Trimming removed 5 bases from V and 4 bases from J; junction bases left unmatched: 6. The CDR3 is 15 amino acids. In germline, CDR1 is SQVTM, CDR2 ANQGSEA. CDR3 bases: TGCAGCGTTCGACCCGGGACAGGGGGCACCGGGGAGCTGTTTTTT. This sequence encodes CSVRPGTGGTGELFF.

A few counts support this clone. The J gene is TRBJ1-4, the V gene TRBV4-2; D unclear. Trimming shortened V by 3 bases and J by 8 bases, and 10 bases separated the two germline ends. The CDR3 runs to 13 residues. Germline assignment: CDR1 LGHNA and CDR2 YNFKEQ. CDR3 in amino acids: CASSQPHGEKLFF. DNA of the CDR3: TGTGCCAGCAGCCAGCCCCACGGGGAAAAACTGTTTTTT.

The V call is TRBV27, the J call TRBJ2-1; possible D gene TRBD1, 6 bases. V was cut by 6 bases and J by 4 bases, with 10 bases left in between. The CDR3 covers 13 residues. Per germline, CDR1 MNHEY and CDR2 SMNVEV (reference sequence). In nucleotides, the CDR3 is TGTGCCAGCAGGTTGACAGGTTACAATGAGCAGTTCTTC. Its translation: CASRLTGYNEQFF.